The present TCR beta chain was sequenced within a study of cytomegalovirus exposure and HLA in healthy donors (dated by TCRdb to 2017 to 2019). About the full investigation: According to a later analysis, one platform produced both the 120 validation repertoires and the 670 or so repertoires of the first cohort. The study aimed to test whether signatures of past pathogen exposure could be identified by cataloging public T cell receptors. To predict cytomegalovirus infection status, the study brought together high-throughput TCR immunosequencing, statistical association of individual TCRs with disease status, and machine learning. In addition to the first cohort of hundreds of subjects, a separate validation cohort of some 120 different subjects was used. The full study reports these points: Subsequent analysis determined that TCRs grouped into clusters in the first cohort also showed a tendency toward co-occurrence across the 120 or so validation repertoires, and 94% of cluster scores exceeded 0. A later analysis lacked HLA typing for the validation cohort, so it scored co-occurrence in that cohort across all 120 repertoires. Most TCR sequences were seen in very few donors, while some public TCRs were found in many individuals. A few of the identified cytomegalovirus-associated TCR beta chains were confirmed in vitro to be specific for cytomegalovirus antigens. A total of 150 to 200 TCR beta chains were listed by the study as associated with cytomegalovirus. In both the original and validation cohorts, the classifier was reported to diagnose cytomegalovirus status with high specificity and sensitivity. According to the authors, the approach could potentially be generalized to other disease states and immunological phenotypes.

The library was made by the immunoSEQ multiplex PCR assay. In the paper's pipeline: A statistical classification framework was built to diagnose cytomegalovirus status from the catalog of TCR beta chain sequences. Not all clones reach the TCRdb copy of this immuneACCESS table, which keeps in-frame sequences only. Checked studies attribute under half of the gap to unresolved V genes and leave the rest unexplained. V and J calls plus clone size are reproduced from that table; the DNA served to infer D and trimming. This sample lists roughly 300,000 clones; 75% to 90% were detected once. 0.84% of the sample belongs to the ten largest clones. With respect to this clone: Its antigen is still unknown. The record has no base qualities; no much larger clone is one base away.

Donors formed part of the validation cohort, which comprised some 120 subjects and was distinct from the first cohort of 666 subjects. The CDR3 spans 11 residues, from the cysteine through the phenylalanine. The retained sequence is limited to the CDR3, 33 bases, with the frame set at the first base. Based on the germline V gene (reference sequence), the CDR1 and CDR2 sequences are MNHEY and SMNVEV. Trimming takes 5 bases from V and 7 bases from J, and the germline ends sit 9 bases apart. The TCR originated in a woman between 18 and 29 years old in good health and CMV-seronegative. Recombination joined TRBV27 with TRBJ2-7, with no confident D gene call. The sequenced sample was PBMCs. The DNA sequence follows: TGTGCCAGCAGTCCCCCCTCGGAGCAGTACTTC. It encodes CASSPPSEQYF.